The 19 T cell receptor beta chains below come from one sample, sequenced in a study of blood T cell repertoires in COVID-19. Sequencing used immunoSEQ multiplex PCR; TCRdb keeps in-frame clones, though not all of them. The repertoire includes 200,000 to 300,000 clones, 82% of them detected once, and 9.5% to 15% sits in the top ten. The sequenced sample consisted of peripheral blood. The receptors shown here come from a woman between 55 and 75 years old with active or convalescent COVID-19.

This clone was seen a single time. The chain combines TRBV4-1 with TRBJ2-2; 10 nucleotides match TRBD1. V shed 3 bases and J 5 bases; nucleotides not matched to a gene: 6. Per the germline V gene, CDR1 is MGHRA and CDR2 is YSYEKL. The CDR3 covers 16 residues. CDR3 in DNA: TGCGCCAGCAGCCATCCGGGACAGGGGAGGACCGGGGAGCTGTTTTTT. Residues: CASSHPGQGRTGELFF.

The chain employs TRBV2 and TRBJ2-1; possible D gene TRBD2, 6 bases. Trimming cost V 6 bases and J 8 bases, with 17 bases left between them. CDR1 and CDR2 (germline): SNHLY, FYNNEI. The length of the CDR3 is 14 residues. CDR3: CASREGREYDEQFF. DNA for the CDR3: TGTGCCAGCAGGGAGGGCAGGGAGTACGATGAGCAGTTCTTC.

The chain uses TRBV5-1 and TRBJ2-1; 10 nucleotides match TRBD2. The CDR3 extends over 16 amino acids. V gave up 0 bases and J gave up 8 bases; unmatched junction bases: 8. Germline-derived CDR1 and CDR2 are SGHRS and YFSETQ. The CDR3 DNA reads TGCGCCAGCAGCTTGGCCGGAGCGGGGGGGCCCGATGAGCAGTTCTTC. Amino acids: CASSLAGAGGPDEQFF.

V is TRBV5-1 and J is TRBJ2-3; 9 nucleotides align to TRBD2. Germline lookup yields CDR1 SGHRS and CDR2 YFSETQ. The CDR3 extends over 17 amino acids. The junction had 7 bases not matched to a gene; V was cut back by 0 bases and J by 2 bases. The CDR3 protein is CASSLGLSGGSTDTQYF. The CDR3 DNA is TGCGCCAGCAGCTTGGGGTTAAGCGGGGGGTCCACAGATACGCAGTATTTT. Supplemented by reference TRBV5-1 and TRBJ2-3, the full variable domain reads KAGVTQTPRYLIKTRGQQVTLSCSPISGHRSVSWYQQTPGQGLQFLFEYFSETQRNKGNFPGRFSGRQFSNSRSEMNVSTLELGDSALYLCASSLGLSGGSTDTQYFGPGTRLTVL.

The chain joins TRBV7-9 to TRBJ1-6; D ambiguous. This CDR3 spans 17 amino acids. Trimming took off 10 bases at V and 1 base at J, with 20 bases between the two ends. The germline V gene encodes CDR1 SEHNR and CDR2 FQNEAQ (reference sequence). CDR3 coding DNA: TGTGCCACCACGACAAGGCCCCCGGGATCCTATAATTCACCCCTCCACTTT. Translated: CATTTRPPGSYNSPLHF.

The genes are TRBV7-2 and TRBJ2-5, with D perhaps TRBD1 (5 bases). The CDR3 extends over 14 amino acids. Per the germline V gene, CDR1 is SGHTA and CDR2 is FQGNSA. V lost 3 bases to trimming and J lost 4 bases, with 12 bases between them. CDR3 nucleotide sequence: TGTGCCAGCAGCTTGACGACAGCTGCAGAGACCCAGTACTTC. It codes for CASSLTTAAETQYF.

This chain uses TRBV7-8 with TRBJ1-5; TRBD1 agrees at 10 bases. This CDR3 has 16 residues. Unmatched junction bases numbered 7, after V lost 5 bases and J lost 3 bases. The germline V gene encodes CDR1 SGHVS and CDR2 FQNEAQ. In DNA form, the CDR3 reads TGTGCCAGCAGCCCCGACGGGACAGGGGTCAATCAGCCCCAGCATTTT. This codes for CASSPDGTGVNQPQHF.

This clone has a single count. This chain joins TRBV19 and TRBJ2-1; 12 bases fit TRBD2. Germline loops: CDR1 LNHDA, CDR2 SQIVND (reference sequence). The J segment lost 8 bases and the V segment lost 9 bases, leaving 5 bases of the junction unmatched. CDR3 length: 13 amino acids. CDR3 bases: TGTGCCAGCCTAGCGGGGGGGCCTTATGAGCAGTTCTTC. Its protein is CASLAGGPYEQFF.

Here the CDR3 reads CASSNEGRGSYEQYF. The CDR3 coding sequence is TGTGCCAGCAGCAATGAGGGCAGGGGTTCCTACGAGCAGTACTTC. The chain carries TRBV21-1 and TRBJ2-7; the table's D call of TRBD1 was not tested on the DNA. TRBV21-1 is flagged as a pseudogene. This CDR3 has 15 residues.

This clone was seen a few times. The chain combines TRBV29-1 with TRBJ1-2, with D maybe TRBD1 (5 bases). This CDR3 has 11 amino acids. Trimming pared 4 bases from V and 2 bases from J, leaving 5 bases between. In germline, CDR1 is SQVTM, CDR2 ANQGSEA. CDR3 amino acids: CSVGGNYGYTF. The CDR3, as DNA: TGCAGCGTTGGGGGCAACTATGGCTACACCTTC. Variable domain in full (rest from reference TRBV29-1 and TRBJ1-2): SAVISQKPSRDICQRGTSLTIQCQVDSQVTMMFWYRQQPGQSLTLIATANQGSEATYESGFVIDKFPISRPNLTFSTLTVSNMSPEDSSIYLCSVGGNYGYTFGSGTRLTVV.

This clone was seen more than once but under ten times. The CDR3 region is CASSLVGQGFSGNTIYF. DNA of the CDR3: TGTGCCAGCAGCTTAGTCGGACAGGGATTCTCTGGAAACACCATATATTTT. The chain links TRBV5-4 to TRBJ1-3, with 8 bases lining up with TRBD1. This CDR3 region has 17 residues. V gave up 2 bases and J gave up 0 bases; unmatched junction bases: 7. Germline V gives CDR1 SGHNT, CDR2 YYREEE (reference sequence).

This rearrangement joins TRBV7-6 to TRBJ2-5; possibly TRBD1 for D (5 bases). The V and J ends lost 1 base and 5 bases respectively, with 11 bases between them. Germline V gives CDR1 SGHVS, CDR2 FNYEAQ. The CDR3 has 14 residues. The chain's CDR3 is CASSLGQGSETQYF. In DNA, the CDR3 is TGTGCCAGCAGCTTAGGGCAGGGTTCGGAGACCCAGTACTTC.

The chain carries TRBV5-8 and TRBJ1-2; D unresolved. The CDR3 extends over 12 amino acids. With 4 bases removed from V and 6 bases from J, the gap between germline ends came to 10 bases. Germline CDR1 and CDR2: SGHTS and YDEGEE. The CDR3 region is CASSLWPNGYTF. CDR3 nucleotide sequence: TGTGCCAGCAGCCTGTGGCCGAATGGCTACACCTTC.

CDR3: CASTPWEGRITEAFF. The CDR3 DNA is TGTGCCAGCACCCCCTGGGAGGGGAGGATCACTGAAGCTTTCTTT. This rearrangement joins TRBV2 to TRBJ1-1; D might be TRBD1 (5 bases). V was shortened by 7 bases and J by 4 bases, with 19 bases between the two germline ends. The CDR3 is 15 amino acids. Germline CDR1 SNHLY, CDR2 FYNNEI. Full variable domain (outside the CDR3, taken from reference TRBV2 and TRBJ1-1): EPEVTQTPSHQVTQMGQEVILRCVPISNHLYFYWYRQILGQKVEFLVSFYNNEISEKSEIFDDQFSVERPDGSNFTLKIRSTKLEDSAMYFCASTPWEGRITEAFFGQGTRLTVV.

V and J are TRBV11-2 and TRBJ1-1; D uncertain. CDR1 and CDR2 (germline): SGHAT, FQNNGV. With 5 bases removed from V and 1 base from J, the gap between germline ends came to 11 bases. The CDR3 is 14 amino acids. In nucleotides, the CDR3 is TGTGCCAGCAGCCCCCGAGCAGGGAACACTGAAGCTTTCTTT. This sequence encodes CASSPRAGNTEAFF.

The chain recombines TRBV12-3 or TRBV12-4 with TRBJ1-1; D remains ambiguous. The CDR3 is 13 residues long. V gave up 3 bases and J gave up 6 bases, with 11 bases separating them. The CDR3 sequence is CASSLRPDAEAFF. The CDR3 region has the DNA TGTGCCAGCAGTTTGAGGCCAGACGCTGAAGCTTTCTTT.

The count of this clone is one. The chain is built from TRBV6-6 and TRBJ2-7; 11 nucleotides line up with TRBD1. This CDR3 contains 14 residues. With 7 bases clipped from V and 7 bases from J, the junction kept 9 bases outside the gene matches. Germline-derived CDR1 and CDR2 are MNHNY and SVGAGI (reference sequence). The CDR3 DNA reads TGTGCCAGCACCTTAGGACAGGGGGCTCGAGAGCAGTACTTC. It is translated as CASTLGQGAREQYF.

The rearrangement uses TRBV27 and TRBJ2-7, with TRBD2 matching over 10 bases. The trim removed 0 bases at V and 5 bases at J, leaving 4 bases unmatched. The germline V gene encodes CDR1 MNHEY and CDR2 SMNVEV (reference sequence). The CDR3 sequence is 15 residues long. The CDR3 sequence is CASSLSSSGGHEQYF. The CDR3 DNA follows: TGTGCCAGCAGTTTATCGTCTAGCGGGGGCCACGAGCAGTACTTC.

The chain couples TRBV5-4 to TRBJ1-3, with 8 bases lining up with TRBD1. Germline loops: CDR1 SGHNT, CDR2 YYREEE (reference sequence). The CDR3 runs to 16 residues. V was pared by 1 base and J by 4 bases, with 7 bases of the junction left unmatched. The CDR3 nucleotides read TGTGCCAGCAGCTTGTTGGTGACAGGGGCGGGAAACACCATATATTTT. Encoded protein: CASSLLVTGAGNTIYF.